These 10 T cell receptor beta chains came from one sample sequenced in a study of blood T cells in healthy people across ages. Sample-barcoded 5' priming and a J-beta primer mix drove a second PCR of 7 to 11 cycles. TCRdb re-called the 5' RACE reads with MiXCR, one entry per CDR3 protein. The sample records approximately 2,000,000 distinct CDR3 sequences, approximately 40% being singletons. Sample: blood. These receptors originate from a human donor in good health.

This clonotype was detected a few times. The rearrangement links TRBV10-3 to TRBJ2-1; no reliable D call. Germline CDR1 and CDR2: ENHRY and SYGVKD. The V end was cut by 8 bases, the J end by 8 bases, with 19 bases between. This CDR3 has 14 residues. The CDR3 region has the DNA TGTGCCATCGGGTCTGTACTACTGCCGGATGAGCAGTTCTTC. As protein: CAIGSVLLPDEQFF.

The chain links TRBV28 to TRBJ2-3; D is possibly TRBD1 or TRBD2 (5 bases each). V lost 4 bases and J 3 bases, leaving 11 bases between the germline ends. The CDR3 has 14 amino acids. CDR1 MDHEN and CDR2 SYDVKM come from the germline V gene. This CDR3 reads CASSSAWGTDTQYF. In nucleotides, the CDR3 is TGTGCCAGCAGTTCCGCTTGGGGGACAGATACGCAGTATTTT. The whole variable domain, remainder taken from reference TRBV28 and TRBJ2-3, is DVKVTQSSRYLVKRTGEKVFLECVQDMDHENMFWYRQDPGLGLRLIYFSYDVKMKEKGDIPEGYSVSREKKERFSLILESASTNQTSMYLCASSSAWGTDTQYFGPGTRLTVL.

This clonotype was seen only once. The chain combines TRBV27 with TRBJ1-2, with no clear D. The length of the CDR3 is 17 residues. Germline V gene data show CDR1 as MNHEY and CDR2 as SMNVEV (reference sequence). V was cut by 3 bases and J by 5 bases, with 22 bases left in between. The CDR3 region has the DNA TGTGCCAGCAGTTTGCGGTTGCTCCAAGGTGTAGGGTATGGCTACACCTTC. Its protein is CASSLRLLQGVGYGYTF.

This clonotype showed up just a few times. The chain recombines TRBV20-1 with TRBJ1-6, with a possible D match to TRBD1 (5 bases). The CDR3 spans 13 residues. The germline V and J ends were trimmed by 5 bases and 5 bases, with 10 bases remaining between them. From germline, CDR1 is DFQATT and CDR2 SNEGSKA (reference sequence). CDR3 in amino acids: CSAYGANNSPLHF. The CDR3 DNA sequence: TGCAGTGCTTACGGGGCCAATAATTCACCCCTCCACTTT.

J is TRBJ2-4 and V is TRBV7-2; D uncertain. V shed 3 bases and J shed 6 bases, with 6 bases lying between them. The CDR3 is made up of 12 amino acids. Germline-derived CDR1 and CDR2 are SGHTA and FQGNSA. The DNA for the CDR3 is TGTGCCAGCAGCTTTGCCCGAAACATTCAGTACTTC. It codes for CASSFARNIQYF.

The chain is built from TRBV7-2 and TRBJ2-3; tentative D call: TRBD1 (5 bases). Between the trimmed V and J ends, which lost 5 bases and 5 bases, there was a span of 11 bases. Germline V gene data show CDR1 as SGHTA and CDR2 as FQGNSA. This CDR3 comprises 13 residues. Here the CDR3 DNA reads TGTGCCAGCAGCCCTAGGCAGGGAGATACGCAGTATTTT. The encoded protein is CASSPRQGDTQYF.

The gene calls are TRBV5-6 and TRBJ2-5; TRBD1 matches at 7 bases. Germline CDR1 is SGHDT and CDR2 is YYEEEE. V lost 3 bases to trimming and J lost 5 bases; unmatched junction nucleotides: 7. The CDR3 length is 14 residues. In DNA, the CDR3 is TGTGCCAGCAGCTCACCCGGGACAGTGGAGACCCAGTACTTC. It specifies CASSSPGTVETQYF.

In this sample, this clonotype turned up a few times. The rearrangement uses TRBV11-3 and TRBJ2-7, with no clear D. CDR1 and CDR2 from the germline V gene are SGHNT and YENEEA. V lost 3 bases, J lost 3 bases, and 9 bases lay in between. The CDR3 has 13 residues. CDR3 DNA sequence: TGTGCCAGCAGCTTTCAAATCCTCTACGAGCAGTACTTC. This sequence encodes CASSFQILYEQYF.

The chain recombines TRBV4-1 with TRBJ2-5; D perhaps matches TRBD2 (7 bases). Trimming took 1 base from V and 4 from J, leaving 16 bases between them. CDR1 and CDR2 from the germline V gene are MGHRA and YSYEKL. The CDR3 runs to 16 residues. CDR3 amino acids: CASSQAMAGAGETQYF. CDR3 DNA sequence: TGCGCCAGCAGCCAAGCAATGGCGGGGGCAGGAGAGACCCAGTACTTC.

V is TRBV7-9 and J is TRBJ2-1; no clear D. Trimming removed 5 bases at V and 7 bases at J, with 24 bases between. CDR3 length: 17 residues. The germline V gene has CDR1 SEHNR and CDR2 FQNEAQ (reference sequence). The CDR3 spells CASSHPGSVFKVNEQFF. As DNA, the CDR3 is TGTGCCAGCAGCCACCCAGGCTCAGTATTTAAGGTGAATGAGCAGTTCTTC. Using reference TRBV7-9 and TRBJ2-1 for the parts outside the CDR3, the full variable domain is DTGVSQNPRHKITKRGQNVTFRCDPISEHNRLYWYRQTLGQGPEFLTYFQNEAQLEKSRLLSDRFSAERPKGSFSTLEIQRTEQGDSAMYLCASSHPGSVFKVNEQFFGPGTRLTVL.